The 24 T cell receptor beta chains in this list originate from one sample, sequenced in a study of T cell repertoires in cytomegalovirus infection. Their target antigens are unknown. TCRdb used MiXCR to reprocess the reads, holding one entry per CDR3 protein. The table records roughly 990,000 distinct CDR3 sequences, around 32% of them present only once. Sample: cultured CD8+ T cells from PBMCs, taken from culture after CMV antigen stimulation. The receptors here all came from a human donor in good health (CMV status not recorded). Some clones in this sample may be carry-over from other donors' samples.

This clonotype turned up a few times. This chain uses TRBV5-1 with TRBJ2-7; 9 nucleotides line up with TRBD1. J gave up 0 bases and V 4 bases, and 11 bases lay outside the gene matches. The CDR3 length is 17 residues. The germline CDR1 and CDR2 sequences are SGHRS and YFSETQ. The CDR3 sequence is CASSNLGQGTFSYEQYF. The CDR3 DNA is TGCGCCAGCAGCAACCTCGGACAGGGGACGTTCTCCTACGAGCAGTACTTC.

The sample holds a few counts of this clonotype. This rearrangement joins TRBV27 to TRBJ2-5, with 9 bases identical to TRBD1. Germline V lookup: CDR1 MNHEY, CDR2 SMNVEV (reference sequence). The J segment lost 0 bases and the V segment lost 5 bases, leaving 16 bases of the junction unmatched. The CDR3 extends over 19 amino acids. The CDR3 here is CASSPVRPDRGINQETQYF. CDR3 coding DNA: TGTGCCAGCAGTCCCGTTCGGCCTGACAGGGGGATCAACCAAGAGACCCAGTACTTC.

This clonotype appeared many times. The CDR3 sequence: CASTPLWEQETQYF. CDR3 sequence (DNA): TGTGCCAGCACTCCATTATGGGAGCAAGAGACCCAGTACTTC. The rearrangement uses TRBV7-2 and TRBJ2-5, with D possibly being TRBD2 (5 bases). Looked up from germline, CDR1 is SGHTA and CDR2 is FQGNSA. This CDR3 region has 14 residues. The V end lost 7 bases, the J end lost 2 bases, and 14 bases lay between the germline ends.

The gene calls are TRBV6-2 or TRBV6-3 and TRBJ2-3; maybe TRBD2 (7 bases). V shed 5 bases and J shed 0 bases, with 15 bases lying between them. Germline CDR1 reads MNHEY; CDR2 reads SVGEGT. There are 16 residues in the CDR3. The CDR3 loop reads CASSDEAGASTDTQYF. CDR3 sequence (DNA): TGTGCCAGCAGTGACGAGGCGGGGGCTAGCACAGATACGCAGTATTTT.

This clonotype was found a few times. The V call is TRBV6-1, the J call TRBJ1-6, with a possible D match to TRBD1 (5 bases). The CDR3 runs 14 residues. Trimming left V 7 bases short and J 2 bases short, with 9 bases between. The V gene's germline CDR1 is MNHNS and CDR2 SASEGT. The CDR3 nucleotides read TGTGCCAGCAAAAGGGGTCCCTATAATTCACCCCTCCACTTT. Amino acids: CASKRGPYNSPLHF.

V is TRBV18 and J is TRBJ2-7; 10 nucleotides align to TRBD1. CDR3 length: 15 residues. CDR1 and CDR2 (germline): KGHSH, LQKENI. V was pared by 5 bases and J by 4 bases, with 8 bases of the junction left unmatched. The CDR3 sequence is CASSYPGQGIYEQYF. The CDR3 DNA sequence: TGTGCCAGCTCATATCCGGGACAGGGGATATACGAGCAGTACTTC. The variable domain in full, completed from reference TRBV18 and TRBJ2-7, reads NAGVMQNPRHLVRRRGQEARLRCSPMKGHSHVYWYRQLPEEGLKFMVYLQKENIIDESGMPKERFSAEFPKEGPSILRIQQVVRGDSAAYFCASSYPGQGIYEQYFGPGTRLTVT.

This clonotype occurred a few times. This chain connects TRBV7-6 to TRBJ2-2; D gene uncertain. The CDR3 spans 12 residues. Trimming pared 11 bases from V and 0 bases from J, leaving 7 bases between. The germline gives CDR1 SGHVS, CDR2 FNYEAQ. This CDR3 reads CAGSANTGELFF. In nucleotides, the CDR3 is TGTGCCGGATCGGCGAACACCGGGGAGCTGTTTTTT.

This clonotype was picked up many times. The J gene is TRBJ1-1, the V gene TRBV7-2; unclear D gene. Germline V gene sequence: CDR1 SGHTA, CDR2 FQGNSA. CDR3 size: 17 residues. Deletions cut 2 bases from V and 6 bases from J, with 22 bases between. In DNA form, the CDR3 reads TGTGCCAGCAGCTTAAATAGAAATGGTCCCGGCTTACCTGAAGCTTTCTTT. This translates into CASSLNRNGPGLPEAFF.

This clonotype came up a few times. The gene calls are TRBV6-6 and TRBJ1-2; 8 bases align to TRBD1. Germline V lookup: CDR1 MNHNY, CDR2 SVGAGI (reference sequence). Losses at the gene ends were 4 bases for V and 3 bases for J; bases not matched to a gene: 10. This CDR3 region has 16 residues. CDR3 residues: CASSWSPTGEDYGYTF. The CDR3 DNA sequence: TGTGCCAGCAGTTGGTCCCCGACAGGGGAGGACTATGGCTACACCTTC.

V gene TRBV2 combines with J gene TRBJ2-3; the match to TRBD2 covers 9 bases. After removal of 8 bases from V and 4 bases from J, the junction contained 7 bases not matched to a gene. The CDR3 has 14 residues. Looked up from germline, CDR1 is SNHLY and CDR2 is FYNNEI. The CDR3 spells CASRGTSPADTQYF. In DNA form, the CDR3 reads TGTGCCAGCCGAGGGACTAGCCCAGCAGATACGCAGTATTTT.

J is TRBJ2-5 and V is TRBV6-5; 9 bases line up with TRBD2. The CDR3 covers 17 residues. Germline V gene sequence: CDR1 MNHEY, CDR2 SVGAGI. V was clipped by 2 bases and J by 2 bases; unmatched bases: 9. The CDR3 reads CASSYPPSGGNQETQYF. The CDR3 bases are TGTGCCAGCAGTTACCCGCCCAGCGGGGGGAATCAAGAGACCCAGTACTTC.

This clonotype was recorded a few times. The chain is built from TRBV28 and TRBJ1-2, with D unclear. The CDR3 is 13 amino acids. The V end was cut by 3 bases, the J end by 4 bases, with 9 bases between. CDR1 and CDR2 (germline): MDHEN, SYDVKM. CDR3: CASSLNFRYGYTF. In nucleotides, the CDR3 is TGTGCCAGCAGTTTGAATTTTCGCTATGGCTACACCTTC.

This clonotype was seen only a few times. The chain couples TRBV7-9 to TRBJ1-2; D is perhaps TRBD1 (5 bases). V gave up 5 bases and J gave up 5 bases, with 15 bases separating them. Looked up from germline, CDR1 is SEHNR and CDR2 is FQNEAQ (reference sequence). The CDR3 is 14 residues long. This chain's CDR3 is CASSPPESGYGYTF. CDR3 in DNA: TGTGCCAGCAGCCCCCCCGAGTCAGGGTATGGCTACACCTTC.

This clonotype was seen at least ten times. The chain employs TRBV12-3 or TRBV12-4 and TRBJ1-5, with 7 bases matching TRBD1. The CDR3 extends over 14 amino acids. With V trimmed by 6 bases and J by 4 bases, 6 bases remained unmatched. DNA of the CDR3: TGTGCCAGCAGCCCTGGGGACAGAAATCAGCCCCAGCATTTT. Residues: CASSPGDRNQPQHF.

The rearrangement links TRBV20-1 to TRBJ2-2, with D tentatively TRBD1 (5 bases). V was cut by 0 bases and J by 5 bases, with 13 bases left in between. The CDR3 spans 15 residues. Germline CDR1 is DFQATT and CDR2 is SNEGSKA (reference sequence). The CDR3 loop is CSARDTRVHTGELFF. The CDR3, as DNA: TGCAGTGCTAGAGATACCAGGGTTCATACCGGGGAGCTGTTTTTT.

The chain has TRBV6-1 and TRBJ1-4; no clear D. Trimming stripped 6 bases from V and 4 bases from J, with 21 bases between. CDR3 length: 17 residues. Germline V lookup: CDR1 MNHNS, CDR2 SASEGT. CDR3 region: CASSPGEESYLNEKLFF. In DNA, the CDR3 is TGTGCCAGCAGCCCCGGTGAGGAAAGCTACCTTAATGAAAAACTGTTTTTT.

This clonotype appeared many times. This chain uses TRBV7-8 with TRBJ2-3; no definite D call. The germline V gene has CDR1 SGHVS and CDR2 FQNEAQ. The ends were cut back, 0 bases at V and 2 bases at J, with 21 bases in the middle. The CDR3 contains 19 residues. The CDR3 sequence is CASSLAKVLSAVATDTQYF. CDR3 sequence (DNA): TGTGCCAGCAGCTTAGCGAAAGTTTTATCAGCAGTCGCCACAGATACGCAGTATTTT.

The rearrangement joins TRBV24-1 to TRBJ1-5, with 10 bases aligning to TRBD1. This CDR3 is 15 amino acids long. The V gene's germline CDR1 is KGHDR and CDR2 SFDVKD. The V and J ends lost 3 bases and 6 bases, in that order; junction bases with no gene match: 4. DNA of the CDR3: TGTGCCACCAGTGATCGGCGGGACAGGGGTCAGCCCCAGCATTTT. Protein: CATSDRRDRGQPQHF.

This clonotype was found a few times. The V gene is TRBV4-1, the J gene TRBJ2-7; D unclear. The length of the CDR3 is 13 residues. Germline V gene data show CDR1 as MGHRA and CDR2 as YSYEKL. The V gene lost 1 base and the J gene lost 2 bases, with 6 bases spanning the gap. The CDR3 loop is CASSQGQAYEQYF. For the CDR3, the DNA is TGCGCCAGCAGCCAAGGCCAGGCCTACGAGCAGTACTTC.

This sequence joins TRBV2 and TRBJ2-7; D might be TRBD1 (5 bases). V lost 6 bases to trimming and J lost 3 bases, with 18 bases between them. Per germline, CDR1 SNHLY and CDR2 FYNNEI. The CDR3 is made up of 15 amino acids. The CDR3 loop is CASSPDSRPFYEQYF. CDR3 DNA sequence: TGTGCCAGCAGCCCCGACAGTCGCCCCTTCTACGAGCAGTACTTC.

This clonotype was seen at least ten times. The gene calls are TRBV12-3 or TRBV12-4 and TRBJ1-5; 9 bases line up with TRBD1. J was trimmed by 1 base and V by 6 bases; bases with no gene match: 10. The CDR3 spans 17 residues. The CDR3 nucleotides are TGTGCCAGCAGCCACCCGACAGGGGGTGACAGCAATCAGCCCCAGCATTTT. Translating gives CASSHPTGGDSNQPQHF.

This clonotype was seen more than once but under ten times. The chain couples TRBV27 to TRBJ1-1, with TRBD1 identical over 11 bases. Trimming removed 4 bases from V and 2 bases from J; junction bases left unmatched: 9. Germline V gives CDR1 MNHEY, CDR2 SMNVEV (reference sequence). The CDR3 is 17 residues long. CDR3 in DNA: TGTGCCAGCAGTTCCATGGGACAGGGGGTATCAAACACTGAAGCTTTCTTT. Amino acid sequence: CASSSMGQGVSNTEAFF.

This clonotype was counted ten times or more. This rearrangement joins TRBV6-1 to TRBJ1-2, with no clear D. The V end was cut by 7 bases, the J end by 3 bases, with 3 bases between. The germline V gene has CDR1 MNHNS and CDR2 SASEGT. The CDR3 totals 10 residues. For the CDR3, the DNA is TGTGCCAGCACCGACTATGGCTACACCTTC. As protein: CASTDYGYTF.

This chain connects TRBV18 to TRBJ2-3; D is unclear. The CDR3 totals 15 residues. Trimming shortened V by 0 bases and J by 3 bases, and 10 bases separated the two germline ends. The V gene's germline CDR1 is KGHSH and CDR2 LQKENI. In nucleotides, the CDR3 is TGTGCCAGCTCACCACCTATCGGACGGACAGATACGCAGTATTTT. It codes for CASSPPIGRTDTQYF.